One and the same sample provided the 3 T cell receptor beta chains below, sequenced in a study of blood T cell repertoires in COVID-19. TCRdb's copy holds only in-frame clones and misses some; the assay was immunoSEQ multiplex PCR. Here the sample spans almost 35,000 clones, about 87% being singletons. The sequenced sample consisted of peripheral blood. The source is a man aged 60 to 69 with active COVID-19.

The chain uses TRBV3-1 (or the pseudogene TRBV3-2) and TRBJ2-3; D unclear. CDR1 LGHDT and CDR2 YNNKEL come from the germline V gene (reference sequence). The CDR3 contains 14 residues. V lost 1 base to trimming and J lost 1 base, with 6 bases between them. CDR3 region: CASSQGRRTDTQYF. DNA for the CDR3: TGTGCCAGCAGCCAAGGGAGACGCACAGATACGCAGTATTTT.

The V gene is TRBV7-2, the J gene TRBJ2-7; 10 bases agree with TRBD2. This CDR3 has 15 residues. The germline V gene encodes CDR1 SGHTA and CDR2 FQGNSA. The V and J ends lost 5 bases and 0 bases, in that order; junction bases with no gene match: 4. The CDR3 DNA reads TGTGCCAGCAGCACGGGACTAGCGAACTCCTACGAGCAGTACTTC. Translating gives CASSTGLANSYEQYF.

The chain recombines TRBV20-1 with TRBJ2-1; possible D gene TRBD2, 7 bases. The CDR3 sequence is 16 residues long. Germline assignment: CDR1 DFQATT and CDR2 SNEGSKA (reference sequence). Trimming removed 3 bases from V and 2 bases from J, with 17 bases in between. The DNA of the CDR3 is TGCAGTGCTAGTGCCCATGGGAGGGGGGCCTACAATGAGCAGTTCTTC. It specifies CSASAHGRGAYNEQFF.